This entry lists 23 T cell receptor beta chains sequenced from one sample in a study of blood T cell repertoires in COVID-19. Only in-frame clones appear in the TCRdb table, and some are missing; sequencing was by immunoSEQ multiplex PCR. The profile covers some 140,000 clones, with approximately 78% appearing a single time and roughly 1.5% taken by the ten largest. The sequenced material came from peripheral blood. The receptor set was obtained from a man older than 75 with acute or convalescent COVID-19.

This clone appeared a single time. The rearrangement uses TRBV7-2 and TRBJ2-1; 7 nucleotides line up with TRBD2. Losses at the gene ends were 5 bases for V and 7 bases for J; bases not matched to a gene: 11. Per germline, CDR1 SGHTA and CDR2 FQGNSA. This CDR3 region has 15 residues. The CDR3 sequence is CASSQGRVPGNEQFF. The CDR3 DNA reads TGTGCCAGCAGCCAAGGGAGGGTCCCGGGAAATGAGCAGTTCTTC. The whole variable domain, remainder taken from reference TRBV7-2 and TRBJ2-1, is GAGVSQSPSNKVTEKGKDVELRCDPISGHTALYWYRQSLGQGLEFLIYFQGNSAPDKSGLPSDRFSAERTGGSVSTLTIQRTQQEDSAVYLCASSQGRVPGNEQFFGPGTRLTVL.

This chain connects TRBV24-1 to TRBJ1-2; 9 bases agree with TRBD1. Germline CDR1 and CDR2: KGHDR and SFDVKD. CDR3 length: 16 residues. With 4 bases clipped from V and 4 bases from J, the junction kept 9 bases outside the gene matches. CDR3 coding DNA: TGTGCCACCAGTGACCCAAACAGGGGGCGAGGCTATGGCTACACCTTC. This translates into CATSDPNRGRGYGYTF.

The J gene is TRBJ2-1, the V gene TRBV5-1; 8 bases are shared with TRBD1. V gave up 2 bases and J gave up 6 bases; unmatched junction bases: 1. Germline CDR1 and CDR2: SGHRS and YFSETQ. The CDR3 consists of 13 residues. The CDR3 sequence: CASSFTGGNEQFF. In DNA form, the CDR3 reads TGCGCCAGCAGCTTTACAGGGGGCAATGAGCAGTTCTTC.

The rearrangement joins TRBV7-2 to TRBJ2-3; D might be TRBD2 (5 bases). V dropped 4 bases and J dropped 2 bases, with 7 bases sitting between them. The CDR3 sequence is 13 residues long. Germline V gives CDR1 SGHTA, CDR2 FQGNSA. The CDR3 DNA reads TGTGCCAGCAGCTGGCGGGTCACAGATACGCAGTATTTT. Protein: CASSWRVTDTQYF.

The table lists this clone with a few counts. J is TRBJ1-2 and V is TRBV4-1; D is ambiguous. In germline, CDR1 is MGHRA, CDR2 YSYEKL. This CDR3 comprises 16 residues. Trimming removed 1 base from V and 4 bases from J, with 16 bases in between. The CDR3 nucleotides read TGCGCCAGCAGCCAAGTCGTTGGGCGGGGTAGCTATGGCTACACCTTC. This sequence encodes CASSQVVGRGSYGYTF.

The J gene is TRBJ1-2, the V gene TRBV7-8; D ambiguous. The V and J ends lost 0 bases and 6 bases respectively, with 8 bases between them. The CDR3 consists of 13 residues. The germline gives CDR1 SGHVS, CDR2 FQNEAQ. The CDR3 sequence is CASSLAGSNGYTF. DNA for the CDR3: TGTGCCAGCAGCTTAGCAGGGAGTAATGGCTACACCTTC.

The chain links TRBV28 to TRBJ2-7; 10 nucleotides agree with TRBD2. This CDR3 is built from 15 residues. Germline loops: CDR1 MDHEN, CDR2 SYDVKM. With 4 bases clipped from V and 4 bases from J, the junction kept 7 bases outside the gene matches. Here the CDR3 DNA reads TGTGCCAGCAGTTCACCGGGACTAGCGTCTTACGAGCAGTACGTC. Translation gives CASSSPGLASYEQYV.

The V and J genes are TRBV18 and TRBJ2-7; 8 positions match TRBD2. V was clipped by 3 bases and J by 3 bases; unmatched bases: 7. Germline V gene sequence: CDR1 KGHSH, CDR2 LQKENI. This CDR3 region has 15 residues. In nucleotides, the CDR3 is TGTGCCAGCTCACCTCCGGGACTAGGCCGCTACGAGCAGTACTTC. Translated, it gives CASSPPGLGRYEQYF.

This chain links TRBV19 with TRBJ2-5; 7 bases align to TRBD2. The CDR3 has 12 residues. Per the germline V gene, CDR1 is LNHDA and CDR2 is SQIVND (reference sequence). Trimming took 9 bases from V and 2 from J; bases not matched to a gene: 3. In nucleotides, the CDR3 is TGTGCCAGACGACTAGCTCAAGAGACCCAGTACTTC. Encoded protein: CARRLAQETQYF.

This chain joins TRBV4-1 and TRBJ1-5; D possibly corresponds to TRBD1 (6 bases). Germline CDR1 reads MGHRA; CDR2 reads YSYEKL. Trimming removed 0 bases at V and 5 bases at J, with 11 bases between. There are 15 residues in the CDR3. Written as DNA, the CDR3 is TGCGCCAGCAGCCAAGATTGGGACACCGATCAGCCCCAGCATTTT. This codes for CASSQDWDTDQPQHF.

The chain carries TRBV29-1 and TRBJ2-3; D not resolved. Germline V lookup: CDR1 SQVTM, CDR2 ANQGSEA. The CDR3 is made up of 10 amino acids. Trimming pared 4 bases from V and 6 bases from J, leaving 5 bases between. The CDR3 region is CSVGRDTQYF. The CDR3 DNA reads TGCAGCGTTGGTCGGGATACGCAGTATTTT.

V and J are TRBV5-1 and TRBJ2-7; D remains ambiguous. CDR1 SGHRS and CDR2 YFSETQ come from the germline V gene. The CDR3 runs to 12 residues. Trimming took off 0 bases at V and 3 bases at J, with 4 bases between the two ends. CDR3 bases: TGCGCCAGCAGCTTGGGCGGCTACGAGCAGTACTTC. As protein: CASSLGGYEQYF.

The chain carries TRBV15 and TRBJ1-4, with TRBD1 identical over 8 bases. The germline gives CDR1 LNHNV, CDR2 YYDKDF (reference sequence). CDR3 length: 14 residues. V dropped 4 bases and J dropped 8; count of bases not matched to a gene: 6. The CDR3 loop is CATSIGQGLEKLFF. The CDR3 nucleotides are TGTGCCACCAGCATCGGACAGGGTCTGGAAAAACTGTTTTTT.

The rearrangement uses TRBV5-4 and TRBJ1-2; 8 positions match TRBD1. V was pared by 0 bases and J by 4 bases, with 2 bases of the junction left unmatched. CDR1 SGHNT and CDR2 YYREEE come from the germline V gene (reference sequence). The CDR3 sequence is 14 residues long. The CDR3 bases are TGTGCCAGCAGCTTGGCAGGGACAGGCTATGGCTACACCTTC. Protein: CASSLAGTGYGYTF.

The genes are TRBV6-5 and TRBJ1-3; TRBD1 is a possible D gene (6 bases). The V gene's germline CDR1 is MNHEY and CDR2 SVGAGI. CDR3 length: 13 amino acids. V was trimmed by 5 bases and J by 4 bases, leaving 9 bases between them. The CDR3 nucleotides are TGTGCCAGCAGTCGGACAGAGGGAAACACCATATATTTT. This gives the protein CASSRTEGNTIYF.

This clone was counted only a few times. The same CDR3 also results from other DNA sequences found in this sample. This chain joins TRBV6-1 and TRBJ1-2; the D gene is possibly TRBD1 (6 bases). The CDR3 loop spans 14 amino acids. V was pared by 2 bases and J by 6 bases, with 13 bases between. Germline values: CDR1 MNHNS, CDR2 SASEGT. The CDR3 loop reads CASSERQGLDGYTF. The CDR3 DNA follows: TGTGCCAGCAGTGAACGTCAGGGGCTGGATGGCTACACCTTC.

This sequence joins TRBV27 and TRBJ1-5; D is unclear. Trimming took off 4 bases at V and 4 bases at J, with 2 bases between the two ends. There are 11 residues in the CDR3. Germline lookup yields CDR1 MNHEY and CDR2 SMNVEV (reference sequence). The DNA of the CDR3 is TGTGCCAGCAGTTCAAATCAGCCCCAGCATTTT. It encodes CASSSNQPQHF.

This clone is a singleton in its sample. The chain couples TRBV7-3 to TRBJ1-2; 7 bases are shared with TRBD1. The CDR3 covers 14 residues. Germline V gene sequence: CDR1 SGHTA, CDR2 FQGTGA. Trimming at V came to 5 bases and at J to 2 bases, leaving 5 bases not matched to a gene. CDR3 residues: CASSRGGANYGYTF. The CDR3 DNA sequence: TGTGCCAGCAGCCGAGGGGGCGCGAACTATGGCTACACCTTC. Full variable domain (outside the CDR3, taken from reference TRBV7-3 and TRBJ1-2): GAGVSQTPSNKVTEKGKYVELRCDPISGHTALYWYRQSLGQGPEFLIYFQGTGAADDSGLPNDRFFAVRPEGSVSTLKIQRTERGDSAVYLCASSRGGANYGYTFGSGTRLTVV.

This clone was seen a handful of times. The CDR3 coding sequence is TGTGCCAGTAATCCACAGGGGATTGAGACCCAGTACTTC. Amino acids: CASNPQGIETQYF. The chain links TRBV19 to TRBJ2-5, with 7 bases matching TRBD1. V was pared by 7 bases and J by 5 bases, with 7 bases of the junction left unmatched. CDR3 length: 13 amino acids. Germline-derived CDR1 and CDR2 are LNHDA and SQIVND (reference sequence).

This sequence joins TRBV7-9 and TRBJ2-5; 14 bases are a match to TRBD2. V lost 5 bases to trimming and J lost 7 bases; unmatched junction nucleotides: 21. CDR1 is SEHNR, CDR2 FQNEAQ, per germline (reference sequence). The CDR3 sequence is 20 residues long. CDR3 residues: CASSGAGAGLAGGYLGTQYF. CDR3 in DNA: TGTGCCAGCAGCGGGGCCGGAGCCGGACTAGCGGGGGGTTATTTAGGGACCCAGTACTTC.

This clone was seen a handful of times. The V and J genes are TRBV19 and TRBJ1-4; 9 nucleotides line up with TRBD1. The CDR3 runs to 15 residues. Trimming cost V 7 bases and J 8 bases; bases outside gene matches: 11. The germline V gene encodes CDR1 LNHDA and CDR2 SQIVND (reference sequence). The CDR3 DNA reads TGTGCCAGTACCCTAGGGGGACAGGGCCACGAAAAACTGTTTTTT. This encodes CASTLGGQGHEKLFF.

V gene TRBV4-1 combines with J gene TRBJ1-3; TRBD1 might be the D (5 bases). CDR3 length: 16 residues. Trimming removed 4 bases from V and 0 bases from J, with 13 bases in between. Germline V gene data show CDR1 as MGHRA and CDR2 as YSYEKL. The CDR3 spells CASSPPGQVSGNTIYF. The CDR3 coding sequence is TGCGCCAGCAGCCCTCCAGGACAAGTCTCTGGAAACACCATATATTTT.

The chain combines TRBV4-2 with TRBJ1-1; D may be TRBD1 (6 bases). This CDR3 is built from 15 residues. Germline V gene data show CDR1 as LGHNA and CDR2 as YNFKEQ. Trimming left V 1 base short and J 4 bases short, with 13 bases between. CDR3 amino acids: CASSQVQDSATEAFF. The CDR3 DNA reads as TGTGCCAGCAGCCAAGTCCAGGACAGCGCCACTGAAGCTTTCTTT.